These T cell receptor beta chains were read from a single sample in a study of read filtering for tumor transcriptome and immune sequencing. Using its own MiXCR run on the reads, TCRdb lists one record per CDR3 protein. The profile shows some 41,000 distinct CDR3 sequences, 12% of them singletons. The sample comprised a population of CD138-negative cells sorted from bone marrow. These receptors originate from a donor at least 40 years old with multiple myeloma. The CDR3 runs from the conserved cysteine through the conserved F or W. A D gene is named only where the DNA matches it firmly. Expanded clones are given a class, and other clones once, few, many or no size at all.

d_call | j_call | v_call | clone_size | cdr3_nt | cdr3_aa
NA | TRBJ1-1 | TRBV12-3/TRBV12-4 | many | TGTGCCAGCAGTACGACAGTAGAAGAAGCTTTCTTT | CASSTTVEEAFF
TRBD2 | TRBJ2-1 | TRBV20-1 | many | TGCAGTGCTAGTTGGGCTAGCGGGGGCGATGAGCAGTTCTTC | CSASWASGGDEQFF
NA | TRBJ1-1 | TRBV9 | NA | TGTGCCAGCAGCGTAACCCCTTTTAGGATGAACACTGAAGCTTTCTTT | CASSVTPFRMNTEAFF
NA | TRBJ1-3 | TRBV4-1 | many | TGCGCCAGCAGCCAAGTCGCTCTAGGAAACACCATATATTTT | CASSQVALGNTIYF
NA | TRBJ2-2 | TRBV20-1 | many | TGCAGTGCTAACGCCCCCGGGATCGGGGAGCTGTTTTTT | CSANAPGIGELFF
TRBD2 | TRBJ2-1 | TRBV7-2 | medium-sized | TGTGCCAGCAGCTTAGTCGCGGGGGGTAACAATGAGCAGTTCTTC | CASSLVAGGNNEQFF
TRBD1 | TRBJ2-5 | TRBV29-1 | many | TGCAGCGGGATACCGGGACAGGGGGCGCTTCCCCAGTACTTC | CSGIPGQGALPQYF
NA | TRBJ2-3 | TRBV7-2 | many | TGTGCCAGCAGCTTATACGGGGATACGCAGTATTTT | CASSLYGDTQYF
NA | TRBJ2-6 | TRBV28 | few | TGTGCCAGCAGCCCGGGTACCTCTGGGGCCAACGTCCTGACTTTC | CASSPGTSGANVLTF
TRBD1 | TRBJ1-5 | TRBV29-1 | many | TGCAGCGTTGGGAATACAGGGGATCAGCCCCAGCATTTT | CSVGNTGDQPQHF